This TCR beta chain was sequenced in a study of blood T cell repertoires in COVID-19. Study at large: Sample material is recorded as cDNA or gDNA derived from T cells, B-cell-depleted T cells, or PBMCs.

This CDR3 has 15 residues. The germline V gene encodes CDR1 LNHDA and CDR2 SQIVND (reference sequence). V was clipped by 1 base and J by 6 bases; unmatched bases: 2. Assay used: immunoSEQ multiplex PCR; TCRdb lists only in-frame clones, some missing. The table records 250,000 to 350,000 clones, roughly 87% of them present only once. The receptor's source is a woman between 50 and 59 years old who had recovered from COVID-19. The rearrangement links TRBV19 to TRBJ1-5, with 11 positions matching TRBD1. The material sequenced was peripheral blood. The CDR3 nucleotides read TGTGCCAGTAGTATAGGGACAGGGGGCCCTCAGCCCCAGCATTTT. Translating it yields CASSIGTGGPQPQHF.